This T cell receptor beta chain stems from a study of T cell clonotyping in hematopoietic cell transplantation. V shed 4 bases and J shed 4 bases, with 12 bases lying between them. The CDR3 covers 14 residues. The germline V gene has CDR1 MDHEN and CDR2 SYDVKM. TCRdb's copy holds only in-frame clones and misses some; the assay was immunoSEQ multiplex PCR. The sample shows fewer than 2,000 clones, roughly 93% of them seen only once. Study-level findings and limits: Few recipient clonotypes overlapped donors; over 97% were de novo at given depth. Broader posttransplant TCR repertoire diversity was predicted by graft donor and pretransplant recipient Inverse Simpson Index values.

Details on this clone: The antigen is unknown.

This sequence originates from a female patient aged 45 to 65 who had an allogeneic stem cell transplant from a related donor, so the T cells may come from the graft donor. Some clones in this sample may be carry-over from other donors' samples. The sequencing used peripheral blood mononuclear cells, collected 30 days after allogeneic stem cell transplant. The rearrangement links TRBV28 to TRBJ2-3; the D is unclear. DNA of the CDR3: TGTGCCAGCAGTTATTCCCTCCGCGCAGATACGCAGTATTTT. It yields the protein CASSYSLRADTQYF.